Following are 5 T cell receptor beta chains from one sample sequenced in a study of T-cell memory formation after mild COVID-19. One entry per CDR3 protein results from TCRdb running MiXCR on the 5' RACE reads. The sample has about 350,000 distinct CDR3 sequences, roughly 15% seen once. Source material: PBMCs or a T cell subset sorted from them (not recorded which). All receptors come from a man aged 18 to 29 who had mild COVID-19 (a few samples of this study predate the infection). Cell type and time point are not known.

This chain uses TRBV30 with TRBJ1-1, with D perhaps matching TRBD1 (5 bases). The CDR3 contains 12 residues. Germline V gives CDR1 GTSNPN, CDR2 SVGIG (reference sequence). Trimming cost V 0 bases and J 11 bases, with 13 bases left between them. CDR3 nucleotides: TGTGCCTGGAGTGTGCCGGGCAGGGAGGCTTTCTTT. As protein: CAWSVPGREAFF.

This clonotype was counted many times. CDR3 loop: CASSPRGADTDTQYF. The CDR3 DNA reads TGTGCCAGCAGCCCCCGTGGTGCAGACACAGATACGCAGTATTTT. The chain recombines TRBV7-2 with TRBJ2-3, with unresolved D. Germline values: CDR1 SGHTA, CDR2 FQGNSA. Between the trimmed V and J ends, which lost 5 bases and 2 bases, there was a span of 14 bases. This CDR3 comprises 15 residues.

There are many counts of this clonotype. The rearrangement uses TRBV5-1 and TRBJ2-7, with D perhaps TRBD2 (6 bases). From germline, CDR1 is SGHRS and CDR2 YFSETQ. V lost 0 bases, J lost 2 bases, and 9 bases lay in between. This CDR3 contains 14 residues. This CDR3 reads CASSLGWGAYEQYF. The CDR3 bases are TGCGCCAGCAGCTTGGGATGGGGGGCCTACGAGCAGTACTTC.

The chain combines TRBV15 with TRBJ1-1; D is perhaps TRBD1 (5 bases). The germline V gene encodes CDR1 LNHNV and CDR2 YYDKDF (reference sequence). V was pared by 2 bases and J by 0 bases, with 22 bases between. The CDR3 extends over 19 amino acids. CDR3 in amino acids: CATSRYYRDGPLMNTEAFF. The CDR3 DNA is TGTGCCACCAGCAGATATTACCGGGACGGACCTCTGATGAACACTGAAGCTTTCTTT.

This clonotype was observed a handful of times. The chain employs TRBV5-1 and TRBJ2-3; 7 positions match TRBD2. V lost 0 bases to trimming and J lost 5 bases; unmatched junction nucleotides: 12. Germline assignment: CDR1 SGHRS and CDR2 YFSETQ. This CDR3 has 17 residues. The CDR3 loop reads CASSLAHGEGYRDTQYF. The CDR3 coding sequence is TGCGCCAGCAGCTTGGCCCACGGGGAGGGTTATCGAGATACGCAGTATTTT. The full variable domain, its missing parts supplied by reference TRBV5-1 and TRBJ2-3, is KAGVTQTPRYLIKTRGQQVTLSCSPISGHRSVSWYQQTPGQGLQFLFEYFSETQRNKGNFPGRFSGRQFSNSRSEMNVSTLELGDSALYLCASSLAHGEGYRDTQYFGPGTRLTVL.